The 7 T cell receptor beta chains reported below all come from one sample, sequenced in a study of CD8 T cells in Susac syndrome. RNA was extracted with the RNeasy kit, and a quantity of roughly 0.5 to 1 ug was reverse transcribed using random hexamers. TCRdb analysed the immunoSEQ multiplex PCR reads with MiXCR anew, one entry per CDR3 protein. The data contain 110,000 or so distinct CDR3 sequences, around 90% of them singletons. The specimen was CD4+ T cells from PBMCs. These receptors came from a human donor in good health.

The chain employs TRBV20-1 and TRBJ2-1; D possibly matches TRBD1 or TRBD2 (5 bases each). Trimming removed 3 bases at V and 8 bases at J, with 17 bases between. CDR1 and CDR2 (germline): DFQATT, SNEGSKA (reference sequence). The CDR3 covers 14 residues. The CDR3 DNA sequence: TGCAGTGCTAGCGCCGGGACCGCCAACCATGAGCAGTTCTTC. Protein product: CSASAGTANHEQFF.

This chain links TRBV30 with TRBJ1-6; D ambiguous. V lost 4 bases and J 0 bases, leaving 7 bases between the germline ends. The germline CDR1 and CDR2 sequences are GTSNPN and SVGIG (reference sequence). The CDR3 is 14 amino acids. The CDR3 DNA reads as TGTGCCTGGAATACGGACTCCTATAATTCACCCCTCCACTTT. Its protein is CAWNTDSYNSPLHF.

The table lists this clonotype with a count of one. CDR3 in amino acids: CASSLTGGNQPQHF. CDR3 coding DNA: TGTGCCAGCAGCTTGACAGGGGGCAATCAGCCCCAGCATTTT. The chain links TRBV7-9 to TRBJ1-5; 8 nucleotides line up with TRBD1. Germline trimming cut 3 bases from V and 2 bases from J; bases unmatched to any gene: 0. CDR3 length equals 14 residues. Germline values: CDR1 SEHNR, CDR2 FQNEAQ (reference sequence). The variable domain in full, completed from reference TRBV7-9 and TRBJ1-5, reads DTGVSQNPRHKITKRGQNVTFRCDPISEHNRLYWYRQTLGQGPEFLTYFQNEAQLEKSRLLSDRFSAERPKGSFSTLEIQRTEQGDSAMYLCASSLTGGNQPQHFGDGTRLSIL.

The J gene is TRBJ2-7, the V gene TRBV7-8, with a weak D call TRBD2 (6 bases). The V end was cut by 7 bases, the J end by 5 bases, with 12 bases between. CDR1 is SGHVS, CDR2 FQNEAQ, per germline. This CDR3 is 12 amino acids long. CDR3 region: CASTPGGDEQYF. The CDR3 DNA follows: TGTGCCAGCACCCCAGGCGGGGACGAGCAGTACTTC.

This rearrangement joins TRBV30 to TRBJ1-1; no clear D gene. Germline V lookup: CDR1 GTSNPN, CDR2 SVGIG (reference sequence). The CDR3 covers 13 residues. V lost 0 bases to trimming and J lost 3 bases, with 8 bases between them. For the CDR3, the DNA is TGTGCCTGGAGTGTAGGTGGGGACACTGAAGCTTTCTTT. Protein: CAWSVGGDTEAFF.

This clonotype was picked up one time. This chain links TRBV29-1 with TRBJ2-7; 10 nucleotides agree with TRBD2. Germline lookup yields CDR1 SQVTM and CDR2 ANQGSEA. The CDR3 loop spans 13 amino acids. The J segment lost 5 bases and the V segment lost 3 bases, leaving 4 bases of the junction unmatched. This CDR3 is CSVELAGVDEQYF. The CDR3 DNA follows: TGCAGCGTTGAGCTAGCGGGAGTAGACGAGCAGTACTTC.

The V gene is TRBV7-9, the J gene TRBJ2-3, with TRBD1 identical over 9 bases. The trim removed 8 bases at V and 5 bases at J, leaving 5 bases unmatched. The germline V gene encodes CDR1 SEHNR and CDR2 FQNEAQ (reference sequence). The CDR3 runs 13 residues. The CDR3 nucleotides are TGTGCCAGCCAGGGACAGGGCGGAGATACGCAGTATTTT. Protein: CASQGQGGDTQYF.